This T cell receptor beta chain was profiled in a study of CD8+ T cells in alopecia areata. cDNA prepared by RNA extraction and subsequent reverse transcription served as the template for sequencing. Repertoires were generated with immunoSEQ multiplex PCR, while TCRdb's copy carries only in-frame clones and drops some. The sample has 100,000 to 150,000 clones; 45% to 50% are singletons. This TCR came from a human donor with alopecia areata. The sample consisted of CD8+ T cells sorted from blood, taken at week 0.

The CDR3 DNA sequence: TGCAGCGTTGAACAACGGGACTTGAGCTCCTACGAGCAGTACTTC. It codes for CSVEQRDLSSYEQYF. This chain uses TRBV29-1 with TRBJ2-7; a weak D match, TRBD2 (6 bases). CDR3 size: 15 residues. Germline values: CDR1 SQVTM, CDR2 ANQGSEA. V lost 2 bases to trimming and J lost 0 bases, with 14 bases between them.